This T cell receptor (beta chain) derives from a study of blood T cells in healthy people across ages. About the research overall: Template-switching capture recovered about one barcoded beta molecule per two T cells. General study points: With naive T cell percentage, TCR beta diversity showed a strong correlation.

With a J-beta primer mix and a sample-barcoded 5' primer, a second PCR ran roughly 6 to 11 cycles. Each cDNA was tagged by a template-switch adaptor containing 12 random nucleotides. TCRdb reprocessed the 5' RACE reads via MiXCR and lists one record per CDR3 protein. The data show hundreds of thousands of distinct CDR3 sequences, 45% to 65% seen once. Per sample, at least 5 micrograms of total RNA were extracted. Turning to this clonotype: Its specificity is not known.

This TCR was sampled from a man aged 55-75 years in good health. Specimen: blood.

The CDR3 DNA is TGCAGCGTGGACAGGGGGAGCTACGAGCAGTACTTC. It is translated as CSVDRGSYEQYF. The chain couples TRBV29-1 to TRBJ2-5, with 10 bases that match TRBD1. The last part of the DNA fits TRBJ2-7 better; the J call may be wrong. The CDR3 has 12 amino acids. Germline-derived CDR1 and CDR2 are SQVTM and ANQGSEA.